One and the same sample provided the 20 T cell receptor beta chains below, sequenced in a study of early T cells in non-severe SARS-CoV-2 infection. TCRdb fed the 5' RACE reads into MiXCR, producing one record per CDR3 protein. The sample consists of 85,000 to 90,000 distinct CDR3 sequences, 14% of them appearing once. Sequencing used whole blood. The receptors shown here come from an adult who was a healthcare worker with PCR-confirmed SARS-CoV-2 infection or an uninfected control (not recorded which).

In its sample, this clonotype was seen a few times. The chain employs TRBV2 and TRBJ1-6, with no clear D. Germline CDR1 and CDR2: SNHLY and FYNNEI. V dropped 8 bases and J dropped 9 bases, with 17 bases sitting between them. The CDR3 has 14 residues. For the CDR3, the DNA is TGTGCCAGCGGACCTGGACGAGGAGCTTCACCCCTCCACTTT. Translated: CASGPGRGASPLHF.

This clonotype occurred many times. The chain carries TRBV5-1 and TRBJ1-1; D is uncertain. CDR1 is SGHRS and CDR2 is YFSETQ in the germline V gene. V lost 2 bases, J lost 1 base, and 6 bases lay in between. This CDR3 is built from 13 residues. CDR3 in DNA: TGCGCCAGCAGCTTCGCAGAGAACACTGAAGCTTTCTTT. This translates into CASSFAENTEAFF. Variable domain in full (rest from reference TRBV5-1 and TRBJ1-1): KAGVTQTPRYLIKTRGQQVTLSCSPISGHRSVSWYQQTPGQGLQFLFEYFSETQRNKGNFPGRFSGRQFSNSRSEMNVSTLELGDSALYLCASSFAENTEAFFGQGTRLTVV.

In this sample, this clonotype turned up a few times. The chain employs TRBV6-6 and TRBJ1-1; possibly TRBD1 for D (5 bases). The CDR3 loop spans 12 amino acids. V was clipped by 2 bases and J by 6 bases, with 7 bases between them. CDR1 and CDR2 (germline): MNHNY, SVGAGI (reference sequence). CDR3 region: CASSYGGSEAFF. Written as DNA, the CDR3 is TGTGCCAGCAGTTACGGGGGGTCTGAAGCTTTCTTT.

This CDR3 is CCGGGTDTQYF. CDR3 DNA: TGCTGCGGGGGCGGCACAGATACGCAGTATTTT. The chain carries TRBV29-1 and TRBJ2-3; D is possibly TRBD2 (7 bases). Per germline, CDR1 SQVTM and CDR2 ANQGSEA. This CDR3 comprises 11 residues.

In this sample, this clonotype turned up a few times. The CDR3 nucleotides read TGTGCCAGCAGTTTGGACAGGCTCGGCAAAAACATTCAGTACTTC. Protein sequence: CASSLDRLGKNIQYF. The chain links TRBV6-5 to TRBJ2-4; TRBD1 agrees at 7 bases. The CDR3 has 15 residues. The germline CDR1 and CDR2 sequences are MNHEY and SVGAGI. V lost 4 bases and J lost 3; bases outside the gene matches: 6.

V usage is TRBV18 and J usage is TRBJ2-7; 7 bases are shared with TRBD2. V was clipped by 3 bases and J by 3 bases; unmatched bases: 11. This CDR3 is built from 16 residues. CDR1 and CDR2 from the germline V gene are KGHSH and LQKENI. DNA for the CDR3: TGTGCCAGCTCACCCCTCGAGACTAGCTCTGGCTACGAGCAGTACTTC. Residues: CASSPLETSSGYEQYF.

V usage is TRBV2 and J usage is TRBJ2-6, with D tentatively TRBD1 (5 bases). Germline V lookup: CDR1 SNHLY, CDR2 FYNNEI. The CDR3 is 14 residues long. Trimming cost V 5 bases and J 2 bases, with 7 bases left between them. CDR3 region: CASSLDTGANVLTF. CDR3 nucleotide sequence: TGTGCCAGCAGTTTGGACACTGGGGCCAACGTCCTGACTTTC.

The chain uses TRBV7-8 and TRBJ2-7, with D perhaps matching TRBD2 (6 bases). CDR3 length: 13 amino acids. CDR1 is SGHVS and CDR2 is FQNEAQ in the germline V gene. Trimming left V 3 bases short and J 4 bases short, with 10 bases between. CDR3 DNA sequence: TGTGCCAGCAGCTTTGGGGGACTTTACGAGCAGTACTTC. Protein sequence: CASSFGGLYEQYF.

The chain recombines TRBV28 with TRBJ2-7; the match to TRBD1 covers 9 bases. This CDR3 has 15 residues. Germline values: CDR1 MDHEN, CDR2 SYDVKM. Losses at the gene ends were 5 bases for V and 0 bases for J; bases not matched to a gene: 5. The CDR3 is CASSHRDRVSYEQYF. CDR3 sequence (DNA): TGTGCCAGCAGTCACCGGGACAGGGTCTCCTACGAGCAGTACTTC. Full variable domain (missing parts from reference TRBV28 and TRBJ2-7): DVKVTQSSRYLVKRTGEKVFLECVQDMDHENMFWYRQDPGLGLRLIYFSYDVKMKEKGDIPEGYSVSREKKERFSLILESASTNQTSMYLCASSHRDRVSYEQYFGPGTRLTVT.

In this sample, this clonotype turned up a few times. The chain carries TRBV11-2 and TRBJ2-5; D is possibly TRBD1 (6 bases). The CDR3 runs 14 residues. Germline CDR1 is SGHAT and CDR2 is FQNNGV. V was pared by 4 bases and J by 4 bases, with 13 bases between. Here the CDR3 DNA reads TGTGCCAGCAGCTCGCAGGGGTTGGCAGAGACCCAGTACTTC. It codes for CASSSQGLAETQYF. The whole variable domain, filled in from reference TRBV11-2 and TRBJ2-5, reads EAGVAQSPRYKIIEKRQSVAFWCNPISGHATLYWYQQILGQGPKLLIQFQNNGVVDDSQLPKDRFSAERLKGVDSTLKIQPAKLEDSAVYLCASSSQGLAETQYFGPGTRLLVL.

The CDR3 sequence is CASSQDAGVWETQYF. The CDR3 nucleotides read TGTGCCAGCAGCCAAGATGCAGGGGTGTGGGAGACCCAGTACTTC. The chain links TRBV3-1 to TRBJ2-5, with D perhaps TRBD1 (6 bases). This CDR3 has 15 residues. Germline assignment: CDR1 LGHDT and CDR2 YNNKEL (reference sequence). V was pared by 0 bases and J by 5 bases, with 13 bases between.

The V gene is TRBV7-8, the J gene TRBJ1-3; D is perhaps TRBD1 (6 bases). Germline CDR1 reads SGHVS; CDR2 reads FQNEAQ. The CDR3 runs to 16 residues. Trimming removed 5 bases at V and 0 bases at J, with 14 bases between. CDR3 region: CASSLGTKGSGNTIYF. The CDR3 DNA reads TGTGCCAGCAGCCTGGGGACAAAAGGCTCTGGAAACACCATATATTTT.

This clonotype was found a few times. The chain recombines TRBV24-1 with TRBJ2-1; 12 nucleotides line up with TRBD2. The trim removed 2 bases at V and 4 bases at J, leaving 5 bases unmatched. The CDR3 sequence is 17 residues long. Looked up from germline, CDR1 is KGHDR and CDR2 is SFDVKD. The CDR3 loop is CATSDSRTSGVYNEQFF. The CDR3 region has the DNA TGTGCCACCAGTGATTCCAGGACTAGCGGGGTATACAATGAGCAGTTCTTC.

The chain joins TRBV27 to TRBJ1-5, with TRBD1 as a possible D gene (5 bases). V lost 0 bases, J lost 1 base, and 13 bases lay in between. The germline gives CDR1 MNHEY, CDR2 SMNVEV (reference sequence). This CDR3 region has 17 residues. CDR3 sequence: CASSLSGPRGSNQPQHF. The CDR3 nucleotides read TGTGCCAGCAGTTTATCGGGCCCACGGGGGAGCAATCAGCCCCAGCATTTT.

V and J are TRBV2 and TRBJ2-4; 9 positions agree with TRBD2. This CDR3 is built from 17 residues. Germline loops: CDR1 SNHLY, CDR2 FYNNEI. The ends lost 6 bases at V and 1 base at J; junction bases unmatched: 10. CDR3 protein: CASREGLAGIAKNIQYF. The CDR3 bases are TGTGCCAGCAGAGAGGGACTAGCCGGTATTGCCAAAAACATTCAGTACTTC.

The chain links TRBV12-3 or TRBV12-4 to TRBJ1-3; D gene unclear. Trimming took 4 bases from V and 1 from J, leaving 8 bases between them. This CDR3 is 14 amino acids long. DNA for the CDR3: TGTGCCAGCAGTTCCCTCTCATCTGGAAACACCATATATTTT. This sequence encodes CASSSLSSGNTIYF.

The sample holds a few counts of this clonotype. The chain employs TRBV4-3 and TRBJ2-1, with TRBD2 matching 9 bases. The CDR3 is 14 amino acids. CDR1 LGHNA and CDR2 YSLEER come from the germline V gene. With 5 bases clipped from V and 10 bases from J, the junction kept 9 bases outside the gene matches. CDR3 sequence (DNA): TGCGCCAGCAGCTCCGAGGTAGCGGGGGCCGAGCAGTTCTTC. Protein sequence: CASSSEVAGAEQFF.

The chain combines TRBV9 with TRBJ2-7, with 13 bases matching TRBD2. The germline V gene has CDR1 SGDLS and CDR2 YYNGEE. The CDR3 is made up of 18 amino acids. V was clipped by 5 bases and J by 2 bases; unmatched bases: 13. CDR3 nucleotides: TGTGCCAGCAGTGATGGGACTAGCGGGACTTCTCGGCCCTACGAGCAGTACTTC. It is translated as CASSDGTSGTSRPYEQYF.

Ten or more counts support this clonotype. The rearrangement links TRBV5-6 to TRBJ2-5; TRBD2 aligns across 13 bases. Germline CDR1 and CDR2: SGHDT and YYEEEE. J was trimmed by 5 bases and V by 0 bases; bases with no gene match: 4. The CDR3 consists of 16 residues. CDR3 nucleotides: TGTGCCAGCAGCTTGGGGACTAGCGGGGGAATGGAGACCCAGTACTTC. This sequence encodes CASSLGTSGGMETQYF.

The V gene is TRBV29-1, the J gene TRBJ1-1; the D is unclear. The germline gives CDR1 SQVTM, CDR2 ANQGSEA. The CDR3 spans 12 residues. V lost 4 bases, J lost 1 base, and 7 bases lay in between. CDR3: CSVGRRNTEAFF. The CDR3, as DNA: TGCAGCGTTGGACGTAGGAACACTGAAGCTTTCTTT.